These 32 T cell receptor beta chains share one sample of origin, sequenced in a study of blood T cell repertoires in COVID-19. Generated by immunoSEQ multiplex PCR, the TCRdb table keeps only in-frame clones and is missing some. The sample includes about 100,000 clones, approximately 90% of them seen just once. Sequencing was carried out using peripheral blood. All receptors derive from a man aged 45-65 years with active COVID-19.

Turning to this clone: At the DNA level, this CDR3 is encoded by other sequences in the same sample as well. The chain combines TRBV5-1 with TRBJ2-3; 8 bases line up with TRBD1. CDR1 is SGHRS and CDR2 is YFSETQ in the germline V gene. Trimming removed 0 bases from V and 6 bases from J; junction bases left unmatched: 6. The CDR3 has 15 amino acids. The DNA for the CDR3 is TGCGCCAGCAGCTTGGTGGGCAGGGGGCCGGATACGCAGTATTTT. Translated, it gives CASSLVGRGPDTQYF. Full variable domain (rest looked up from reference TRBV5-1 and TRBJ2-3): KAGVTQTPRYLIKTRGQQVTLSCSPISGHRSVSWYQQTPGQGLQFLFEYFSETQRNKGNFPGRFSGRQFSNSRSEMNVSTLELGDSALYLCASSLVGRGPDTQYFGPGTRLTVL.

This clone was found a few times. The chain is built from TRBV7-9 and TRBJ2-3; D is uncertain. The V gene lost 10 bases and the J gene lost 4 bases, with 12 bases spanning the gap. This CDR3 contains 12 residues. Germline assignment: CDR1 SEHNR and CDR2 FQNEAQ (reference sequence). CDR3 nucleotides: TGTGCCATTACAACCAATCCAGATACGCAGTATTTT. Amino acid sequence: CAITTNPDTQYF.

This clone was counted once. The chain uses TRBV9 and TRBJ1-2, with 12 positions matching TRBD1. Germline loops: CDR1 SGDLS, CDR2 YYNGEE. The CDR3 sequence is 14 residues long. After removal of 3 bases from V and 4 bases from J, the junction contained 1 base not matched to a gene. The DNA of the CDR3 is TGTGCCAGCAGCGCGGGACAGGGGGCCTATGGCTACACCTTC. It codes for CASSAGQGAYGYTF.

V gene TRBV7-6 combines with J gene TRBJ2-3; 7 bases line up with TRBD2. Germline V gene sequence: CDR1 SGHVS, CDR2 FNYEAQ. V shed 3 bases and J 0 bases; nucleotides not matched to a gene: 6. The CDR3 loop spans 16 amino acids. The CDR3 coding sequence is TGTGCCAGCAGCTTCGGGCAGGGAGGGAGCACAGATACGCAGTATTTT. It encodes CASSFGQGGSTDTQYF.

A few counts support this clone. The chain joins TRBV5-1 to TRBJ2-7; 11 bases are shared with TRBD2. This CDR3 comprises 17 residues. The V and J ends lost 2 bases and 0 bases, in that order; junction bases with no gene match: 7. Germline V CDR1 and CDR2: SGHRS, YFSETQ. The CDR3 protein is CASSFRSGRDRSYEQYV. The DNA for the CDR3 is TGCGCCAGCAGCTTTCGTAGCGGGAGGGACCGCTCCTACGAGCAGTACGTC.

The genes are TRBV5-5 and TRBJ1-2; 8 bases agree with TRBD1. CDR1 is SGHKS and CDR2 is YYEKEE in the germline V gene (reference sequence). This CDR3 has 12 amino acids. V dropped 4 bases and J dropped 8; count of bases not matched to a gene: 4. Here the CDR3 DNA reads TGTGCCAGCAGCGCTAACAGGGGGGGCTACACCTTC. Encoded protein: CASSANRGGYTF.

This chain links TRBV29-1 with TRBJ1-2; D is undetermined. V was shortened by 5 bases and J by 4 bases, with 5 bases between the two germline ends. The length of the CDR3 is 10 residues. The germline CDR1 and CDR2 sequences are SQVTM and ANQGSEA. CDR3 nucleotide sequence: TGCAGCGTTCTCAGCTATGGCTACACCTTC. It encodes CSVLSYGYTF. The entire variable domain, with the rest obtained from reference TRBV29-1 and TRBJ1-2, is as follows: SAVISQKPSRDICQRGTSLTIQCQVDSQVTMMFWYRQQPGQSLTLIATANQGSEATYESGFVIDKFPISRPNLTFSTLTVSNMSPEDSSIYLCSVLSYGYTFGSGTRLTVV.

The gene calls are TRBV5-6 and TRBJ2-5; TRBD2 matches at 7 bases. CDR3 length equals 15 residues. Trimming removed 2 bases from V and 5 bases from J; junction bases left unmatched: 9. The germline V gene encodes CDR1 SGHDT and CDR2 YYEEEE. This CDR3 is CASSFLGAGRETQYF. In DNA form, the CDR3 reads TGTGCCAGCAGCTTCCTGGGAGCGGGGAGGGAGACCCAGTACTTC.

CDR3 in amino acids: CASSLPRLSSGGYNEQFF. The CDR3, as DNA: TGTGCCAGCAGCTTACCCCGACTCTCTAGCGGGGGGTACAATGAGCAGTTCTTC. The chain is built from TRBV7-2 and TRBJ2-1, with 11 nucleotides matching TRBD2. Trimming cost V 2 bases and J 4 bases; bases outside gene matches: 10. CDR3 length equals 18 residues. Per the germline V gene, CDR1 is SGHTA and CDR2 is FQGNSA.

The V and J genes are TRBV9 and TRBJ1-2; D is unclear. Germline CDR1 and CDR2: SGDLS and YYNGEE. The V end lost 0 bases, the J end lost 9 bases, and 9 bases lay between the germline ends. The CDR3 loop spans 12 amino acids. CDR3 bases: TGTGCCAGCAGCGTAGACGGGGAGCGCTACACCTTC. Its translation: CASSVDGERYTF.

The rearrangement links TRBV6-6 to TRBJ1-2; TRBD1 matches 8 bases. Germline CDR1 MNHNY, CDR2 SVGAGI (reference sequence). The trim removed 0 bases at V and 7 bases at J, leaving 4 bases unmatched. The CDR3 extends over 14 amino acids. In nucleotides, the CDR3 is TGTGCCAGCAGTTACTCGGACAGGGCCATTGGCTACACCTTC. Translating it yields CASSYSDRAIGYTF.

The genes are TRBV18 and TRBJ2-2, with D perhaps matching TRBD1 (5 bases). CDR1 is KGHSH, CDR2 LQKENI, per germline. The CDR3 loop spans 17 amino acids. Between the trimmed V and J ends, which lost 1 base and 7 bases, there was a span of 19 bases. The chain's CDR3 is CASSPRQGGGNHGELFF. The CDR3 bases are TGTGCCAGCTCACCACGCCAGGGCGGCGGAAATCACGGGGAGCTGTTTTTT.

CDR3 sequence reads: CASGAYWSSYEQYV. In DNA form, the CDR3 reads TGTGCCAGCGGAGCCTATTGGAGCTCCTACGAGCAGTACGTC. The rearrangement uses TRBV2 and TRBJ2-7; D is ambiguous. CDR3 length: 14 amino acids. V lost 8 bases and J 0 bases, leaving 14 bases between the germline ends. Germline lookup yields CDR1 SNHLY and CDR2 FYNNEI.

This clone was observed a single time. The rearrangement uses TRBV11-3 and TRBJ2-3; TRBD2 matches at 11 bases. Losses at the gene ends were 5 bases for V and 3 bases for J; bases not matched to a gene: 7. The CDR3 loop spans 16 amino acids. The germline V gene has CDR1 SGHNT and CDR2 YENEEA. The CDR3: CASSRLAGGQTDTQYF. The CDR3 nucleotides read TGTGCCAGCAGCAGATTAGCGGGAGGGCAAACAGATACGCAGTATTTT.

The chain joins TRBV24-1 to TRBJ1-6, with TRBD1 matching 7 bases. The CDR3 contains 17 residues. Germline CDR1 reads KGHDR; CDR2 reads SFDVKD. V shed 4 bases and J 5 bases; nucleotides not matched to a gene: 10. The CDR3 region has the DNA TGTGCCACCAGTGACCAGGGACAGCCATACGATAATTCACCCCTCCACTTT. Its translation is CATSDQGQPYDNSPLHF.

The chain joins TRBV5-1 to TRBJ1-2; no clear D gene. The CDR3 is 15 amino acids. The V and J ends lost 0 bases and 4 bases respectively, with 13 bases between them. CDR1 and CDR2 from the germline V gene are SGHRS and YFSETQ. This CDR3 reads CASSLAAGSTYGYTF. The CDR3 coding sequence is TGCGCCAGCAGCTTGGCGGCAGGAAGTACCTATGGCTACACCTTC.

V usage is TRBV9 and J usage is TRBJ2-1, with 11 bases that match TRBD1. The CDR3 totals 13 residues. Germline V gene data show CDR1 as SGDLS and CDR2 as YYNGEE. V lost 8 bases to trimming and J lost 8 bases; unmatched junction nucleotides: 6. The CDR3 here is CARNRDRGDEQFF. The CDR3 DNA follows: TGTGCCAGAAACCGGGACAGGGGGGATGAGCAGTTCTTC.

This chain links TRBV6-9 with TRBJ2-1, with a weak D call TRBD2 (6 bases). CDR1 and CDR2 from the germline V gene are MNHGY and SVAAGI. The germline V and J ends were trimmed by 5 bases and 6 bases, with 14 bases remaining between them. The CDR3 length is 14 residues. This CDR3 is CASSPPPSANEQFF. CDR3 DNA: TGTGCCAGCAGTCCACCCCCTAGCGCCAATGAGCAGTTCTTC.

This rearrangement joins TRBV18 to TRBJ2-7; 9 bases line up with TRBD1. V shed 3 bases and J 3 bases; nucleotides not matched to a gene: 3. The CDR3 runs to 14 residues. Germline V gives CDR1 KGHSH, CDR2 LQKENI. In DNA, the CDR3 is TGTGCCAGCTCACCGGACAGGGGAGGCTACGAGCAGTACTTC. It is translated as CASSPDRGGYEQYF.

This chain connects TRBV5-6 to TRBJ2-3; 9 bases line up with TRBD1. Germline trimming cut 0 bases from V and 4 bases from J; bases unmatched to any gene: 3. In germline, CDR1 is SGHDT, CDR2 YYEEEE. The CDR3 has 15 amino acids. DNA for the CDR3: TGTGCCAGCAGCTTGGGGACAGGGGTGGCAGATACGCAGTATTTT. Amino acid sequence: CASSLGTGVADTQYF. Full variable domain (outside the CDR3, taken from reference TRBV5-6 and TRBJ2-3): DAGVTQSPTHLIKTRGQQVTLRCSPKSGHDTVSWYQQALGQGPQFIFQYYEEEERQRGNFPDRFSGHQFPNYSSELNVNALLLGDSALYLCASSLGTGVADTQYFGPGTRLTVL.

The genes are TRBV11-2 and TRBJ2-7; a weak D match, TRBD2 (7 bases). The ends were cut back, 5 bases at V and 4 bases at J, with 18 bases in the middle. The germline CDR1 and CDR2 sequences are SGHAT and FQNNGV. The CDR3 totals 15 residues. The CDR3 DNA reads as TGTGCCAGCAGCCCTTTGGACGGGGGGCGGTACGAGCAGTACTTC. It encodes CASSPLDGGRYEQYF. The full variable domain, completed using reference TRBV11-2 and TRBJ2-7, is EAGVAQSPRYKIIEKRQSVAFWCNPISGHATLYWYQQILGQGPKLLIQFQNNGVVDDSQLPKDRFSAERLKGVDSTLKIQPAKLEDSAVYLCASSPLDGGRYEQYFGPGTRLTVT.

This sequence joins TRBV6-5 and TRBJ1-4; a weak D match, TRBD1 (6 bases). CDR1 and CDR2 (germline): MNHEY, SVGAGI. V was clipped by 5 bases and J by 0 bases, with 10 bases between them. This CDR3 comprises 15 residues. The CDR3 reads CASSKQGATNEKLFF. CDR3 in DNA: TGTGCCAGCAGTAAACAGGGTGCAACTAATGAAAAACTGTTTTTT.

This clone came up a few times. V usage is TRBV7-7 and J usage is TRBJ2-5; D is unresolved. With 2 bases removed from V and 1 base from J, the gap between germline ends came to 8 bases. Germline V lookup: CDR1 SSHAT, CDR2 FNYEAQ (reference sequence). There are 14 residues in the CDR3. The CDR3 DNA reads TGTGCCAGCAGCTTATCGTGGCCCCAAGAGACCCAGTACTTC. This translates into CASSLSWPQETQYF. The whole variable domain, remainder taken from reference TRBV7-7 and TRBJ2-5, is GAGVSQSPRYKVTKRGQDVTLRCDPISSHATLYWYQQALGQGPEFLTYFNYEAQPDKSGLPSDRFSAERPEGSISTLTIQRTEQRDSAMYRCASSLSWPQETQYFGPGTRLLVL.

The chain links TRBV19 to TRBJ2-3; D uncertain. Trimming pared 5 bases from V and 2 bases from J, leaving 11 bases between. Germline assignment: CDR1 LNHDA and CDR2 SQIVND (reference sequence). This CDR3 has 14 amino acids. CDR3 coding DNA: TGTGCCAGTAGTGCCAGAAAAATCACAGATACGCAGTATTTT. This gives the protein CASSARKITDTQYF. Together with reference TRBV19 and TRBJ2-3, the CDR3 gives the full variable domain: DGGITQSPKYLFRKEGQNVTLSCEQNLNHDAMYWYRQDPGQGLRLIYYSQIVNDFQKGDIAEGYSVSREKKESFPLTVTSAQKNPTAFYLCASSARKITDTQYFGPGTRLTVL.

The chain recombines TRBV24-1 with TRBJ2-3; 7 bases match TRBD1. The ends lost 4 bases at V and 4 bases at J; junction bases unmatched: 13. CDR3 length: 17 amino acids. CDR1 is KGHDR and CDR2 is SFDVKD in the germline V gene. CDR3 DNA: TGTGCCACCAGTGACCCACAGGGGACGTTTGCTCCAGATACGCAGTATTTT. Protein product: CATSDPQGTFAPDTQYF.

The V gene is TRBV5-1, the J gene TRBJ2-1; 12 bases are shared with TRBD2. With V trimmed by 3 bases and J by 4 bases, 2 bases remained unmatched. CDR3 length equals 15 residues. Germline-derived CDR1 and CDR2 are SGHRS and YFSETQ. The CDR3 reads CASSYGTSGYNEQFF. As DNA, the CDR3 is TGCGCCAGCAGCTATGGGACTAGCGGGTACAATGAGCAGTTCTTC.

This chain connects TRBV11-2 to TRBJ1-1; D might be TRBD1 (5 bases). Germline V gene lookup returns CDR1 SGHAT and CDR2 FQNNGV. The CDR3 totals 13 residues. V gave up 4 bases and J gave up 4 bases, with 10 bases separating them. The CDR3 protein is CASSSVTGTEAFF. The CDR3 DNA sequence: TGTGCCAGCAGCTCCGTAACAGGCACTGAAGCTTTCTTT.

The sample holds a few counts of this clone. This chain joins TRBV5-1 and TRBJ1-3; 12 bases fit TRBD1. Germline V gene data show CDR1 as SGHRS and CDR2 as YFSETQ. The CDR3 runs to 17 residues. V trimming: 0 bases; J trimming: 4 bases; junction bases outside the gene matches: 5. CDR3 in amino acids: CASSLDFGTGGGNTIYF. The CDR3 DNA reads as TGCGCCAGCAGCTTGGACTTCGGGACAGGGGGCGGAAACACCATATATTTT.

The CDR3 DNA sequence: TGTGCCAGCAGTGAAGGACAGGCACACACAGATACGCAGTATTTT. This gives the protein CASSEGQAHTDTQYF. This chain uses TRBV6-1 with TRBJ2-3; a weak D match, TRBD1 (6 bases). Germline CDR1 and CDR2: MNHNS and SASEGT. V dropped 1 base and J dropped 2 bases, with 10 bases sitting between them. This CDR3 is 15 amino acids long.

The gene calls are TRBV5-1 and TRBJ1-2; 9 bases map to TRBD1. Germline V lookup: CDR1 SGHRS, CDR2 YFSETQ. Trimming at V came to 0 bases and at J to 7 bases, leaving 1 base not matched to a gene. The CDR3 sequence is 13 residues long. The CDR3 bases are TGCGCCAGCAGCTTGGAGACAGGGGGTGGCTACACCTTC. Protein: CASSLETGGGYTF.

The V call is TRBV30, the J call TRBJ1-1, with D perhaps TRBD1 (6 bases). The CDR3 length is 15 residues. V lost 1 base to trimming and J lost 5 bases, with 17 bases between them. Germline CDR1 is GTSNPN and CDR2 is SVGIG (reference sequence). This CDR3 is CAWSDNRARGTEAFF. In DNA form, the CDR3 reads TGTGCCTGGAGTGACAACAGGGCTCGGGGAACTGAAGCTTTCTTT.

The chain recombines TRBV3-1 (or the pseudogene TRBV3-2) with TRBJ2-1, with 14 bases matching TRBD2. The CDR3 consists of 17 residues. Germline CDR1 is LGHDT and CDR2 is YNNKEL (reference sequence). With 1 base clipped from V and 8 bases from J, the junction kept 7 bases outside the gene matches. The CDR3 coding sequence is TGTGCCAGCAGCCAAGTGGTGACTAGCGGGGGGGTGCATGAGCAGTTCTTC. Translated, it gives CASSQVVTSGGVHEQFF.